Below, 18 T cell receptor beta chains from the same sample are listed, as sequenced in a study of lymphopenia after photon versus proton radiotherapy. Data came from immunoSEQ multiplex PCR; TCRdb stores just in-frame clones and leaves some out. This sample has tens of thousands of clones, with around 89% found just once. Sample: peripheral blood, taken from a patient treated with proton-based radiotherapy. The receptor set was obtained from a man older than 75 with esophageal cancer.

This chain uses TRBV11-3 with TRBJ2-5, with D perhaps matching TRBD1 or TRBD2 (5 bases each). The CDR3 is made up of 14 amino acids. CDR1 is SGHNT, CDR2 YENEEA, per germline. V was trimmed by 7 bases and J by 3 bases, leaving 15 bases between them. The DNA for the CDR3 is TGTGCCAGCAAATTCAACCGGGACGAAGAGACCCAGTACTTC. Its translation: CASKFNRDEETQYF.

The chain carries TRBV7-2 and TRBJ2-1; D call uncertain. Trimming removed 4 bases from V and 5 bases from J, with 12 bases in between. The CDR3 has 14 amino acids. CDR1 and CDR2 (germline): SGHTA, FQGNSA. The chain's CDR3 is CASSSPPADNEQFF. The CDR3 DNA reads TGTGCCAGCAGCTCCCCCCCGGCAGACAATGAGCAGTTCTTC.

The V gene is TRBV30, the J gene TRBJ2-7; a possible D gene is TRBD1 (6 bases). This CDR3 spans 15 amino acids. Trimming removed 0 bases from V and 1 base from J, with 13 bases in between. CDR1 and CDR2 from the germline V gene are GTSNPN and SVGIG (reference sequence). For the CDR3, the DNA is TGTGCCTGGAGTGTCGGCAGGGGCCTATCCTACGAGCAGTACTTC. Its translation: CAWSVGRGLSYEQYF.

This clone appeared once. This chain links TRBV30 with TRBJ2-7, with TRBD1 as a possible D gene (5 bases). Trimming removed 4 bases at V and 0 bases at J, with 7 bases between. Looked up from germline, CDR1 is GTSNPN and CDR2 is SVGIG (reference sequence). This CDR3 comprises 12 residues. CDR3: CAWKGASYEQYF. Written as DNA, the CDR3 is TGTGCCTGGAAAGGGGCCTCCTACGAGCAGTACTTC. The whole variable domain, remainder taken from reference TRBV30 and TRBJ2-7, is SQTIHQWPATLVQPVGSPLSLECTVEGTSNPNLYWYRQAAGRGLQLLFYSVGIGQISSEVPQNLSASRPQDRQFILSSKKLLLSDSGFYLCAWKGASYEQYFGPGTRLTVT.

The chain is built from TRBV18 and TRBJ2-7; D perhaps matches TRBD2 (5 bases). Germline V gene data show CDR1 as KGHSH and CDR2 as LQKENI. V was trimmed by 4 bases and J by 7 bases, leaving 20 bases between them. This CDR3 is 15 amino acids long. The CDR3 sequence is CASSRSGEGTGEQYF. The CDR3 DNA is TGTGCCAGCTCACGAAGCGGAGAGGGTACGGGGGAGCAGTACTTC. Looking up the rest from reference TRBV18 and TRBJ2-7 gives the full variable domain: NAGVMQNPRHLVRRRGQEARLRCSPMKGHSHVYWYRQLPEEGLKFMVYLQKENIIDESGMPKERFSAEFPKEGPSILRIQQVVRGDSAAYFCASSRSGEGTGEQYFGPGTRLTVT.

The chain links TRBV5-1 to TRBJ2-5, with a weak D call TRBD1 (5 bases). The CDR3 has 14 amino acids. Germline V gene data show CDR1 as SGHRS and CDR2 as YFSETQ. V was clipped by 0 bases and J by 1 base, with 7 bases between them. The CDR3 reads CASSLVGPQETQYF. DNA of the CDR3: TGCGCCAGCAGCTTGGTGGGGCCCCAAGAGACCCAGTACTTC.

J is TRBJ1-1 and V is TRBV29-1, with D possibly TRBD1 on 6 matching bases. Germline V CDR1 and CDR2: SQVTM, ANQGSEA. Trimming removed 6 bases at V and 1 base at J, with 15 bases between. The CDR3 has 14 amino acids. The chain's CDR3 is CSVFTGQKNTEAFF. The CDR3 DNA follows: TGCAGCGTCTTCACGGGACAAAAGAACACTGAAGCTTTCTTT.

This clone was seen only once. CDR3 loop: CASSGRQGALYEQYF. As DNA, the CDR3 is TGCGCCAGCAGCGGAAGACAGGGGGCTTTATACGAGCAGTACTTC. The V and J genes are TRBV4-1 and TRBJ2-7; 10 bases are shared with TRBD1. V shed 5 bases, J shed 4 bases, and the junction held 8 bases outside the gene matches. The length of the CDR3 is 15 residues. The V gene's germline CDR1 is MGHRA and CDR2 YSYEKL.

This clone was detected a few times. The chain has TRBV6-5 and TRBJ2-1, with 10 bases aligning to TRBD2. Germline V lookup: CDR1 MNHEY, CDR2 SVGAGI. The CDR3 totals 16 residues. J lost 4 bases, V lost 4 bases, and 7 bases had no gene match. DNA for the CDR3: TGTGCCAGCAGTTCCGAACTAGCGGGACTGTACAATGAGCAGTTCTTC. Translated, it gives CASSSELAGLYNEQFF.

This sequence joins TRBV30 and TRBJ2-1; 11 bases map to TRBD2. From germline, CDR1 is GTSNPN and CDR2 SVGIG (reference sequence). The V and J ends lost 4 bases and 9 bases, in that order; junction bases with no gene match: 5. This CDR3 contains 13 residues. CDR3 DNA: TGTGCCTGGACTAGCGGGGGGATGGGTGAGCAGTTCTTC. As protein: CAWTSGGMGEQFF.

This chain uses TRBV27 with TRBJ1-5; D is unresolved. Per the germline V gene, CDR1 is MNHEY and CDR2 is SMNVEV (reference sequence). Trimming pared 0 bases from V and 5 bases from J, leaving 11 bases between. CDR3 length: 15 amino acids. Written as DNA, the CDR3 is TGTGCCAGCAGTTTATCAGGGCTTCGGCATCAGCCCCAGCATTTT. Encoded protein: CASSLSGLRHQPQHF.

The genes are TRBV7-2 and TRBJ2-3; 11 bases align to TRBD2. The length of the CDR3 is 17 residues. Germline-derived CDR1 and CDR2 are SGHTA and FQGNSA. Trimming took 1 base from V and 2 from J; bases not matched to a gene: 5. The CDR3 loop reads CASSLVVAGGPTDTQYF. The CDR3 nucleotides are TGTGCCAGCAGCTTAGTGGTAGCGGGGGGGCCCACAGATACGCAGTATTTT.

The V and J genes are TRBV5-1 and TRBJ2-5; D not resolved. V was trimmed by 4 bases and J by 2 bases, leaving 6 bases between them. The germline V gene has CDR1 SGHRS and CDR2 YFSETQ. This CDR3 comprises 12 residues. CDR3 nucleotide sequence: TGCGCCAGCAGCGCCCCGCAAGAGACCCAGTACTTC. This encodes CASSAPQETQYF.

This clone was counted between two and nine times. V gene TRBV5-6 combines with J gene TRBJ2-7; maybe TRBD1 (6 bases). V was clipped by 0 bases and J by 6 bases, with 13 bases between them. The CDR3 has 14 residues. Germline V gene data show CDR1 as SGHDT and CDR2 as YYEEEE. CDR3 sequence (DNA): TGTGCCAGCAGCTTGGTCCGGACAGTCTCCGAGCAGTACTTC. This encodes CASSLVRTVSEQYF.

This clone was counted between two and nine times. The rearrangement links TRBV5-6 to TRBJ2-2; D possibly corresponds to TRBD1 (5 bases). The length of the CDR3 is 16 residues. Germline lookup yields CDR1 SGHDT and CDR2 YYEEEE. With 4 bases removed from V and 4 bases from J, the gap between germline ends came to 17 bases. Here the CDR3 reads CASSPAGRGFTGELFF. The CDR3 DNA is TGTGCCAGCAGCCCGGCCGGAAGGGGATTCACCGGGGAGCTGTTTTTT.

The V call is TRBV7-2, the J call TRBJ1-3, with no clear D. With 0 bases removed from V and 6 bases from J, the gap between germline ends came to 12 bases. The CDR3 has 15 amino acids. Germline V gene sequence: CDR1 SGHTA, CDR2 FQGNSA. This CDR3 reads CASSLASDRANTIYF. In DNA form, the CDR3 reads TGTGCCAGCAGCTTAGCGAGTGATCGGGCAAACACCATATATTTT.

The CDR3 coding sequence is TGTGCCAGCAGTGAAGCGGCGGGAGGGTCCGATGAGCAGTTCTTC. Translation gives CASSEAAGGSDEQFF. The chain uses TRBV25-1 and TRBJ2-1; TRBD2 matches 9 bases. Unmatched junction bases numbered 7, after V lost 2 bases and J lost 8 bases. CDR3 length equals 15 residues. CDR1 is MGHDK, CDR2 SYGVNS, per germline. Looking up the rest from reference TRBV25-1 and TRBJ2-1 gives the full variable domain: EADIYQTPRYLVIGTGKKITLECSQTMGHDKMYWYQQDPGMELHLIHYSYGVNSTEKGDLSSESTVSRIRTEHFPLTLESARPSHTSQYLCASSEAAGGSDEQFFGPGTRLTVL.

The chain uses TRBV4-2 and TRBJ2-2; no clear D gene. Germline V gene data show CDR1 as LGHNA and CDR2 as YNFKEQ. The CDR3 totals 13 residues. Trimming cost V 0 bases and J 1 base, with 0 bases left between them. The CDR3 loop is CASSQENTGELFF. Here the CDR3 DNA reads TGTGCCAGCAGCCAAGAGAACACCGGGGAGCTGTTTTTT.